The clone carrying this TCR beta chain was seen just once. The V end lost 0 bases, the J end lost 2 bases, and 18 bases lay between the germline ends. Germline V gene lookup returns CDR1 SGDLS and CDR2 YYNGEE. The length of the CDR3 is 17 residues. This record comes from a study of blood T cell repertoires in COVID-19. On the study more broadly: Researchers got acute and convalescent COVID-19 samples from the United States, Italy and Spain. Sources were T cells, B-cell-depleted T cells, or PBMCs; the material itself was cDNA or gDNA.

Clones were sequenced by immunoSEQ multiplex PCR, and TCRdb holds only the in-frame ones, with some missing. The data show roughly 260,000 clones, approximately 79% seen once. The chain has TRBV9 and TRBJ2-7, with D hard to call. This TCR was recovered from a middle-aged woman with active or convalescent COVID-19. The specimen was peripheral blood. The chain's CDR3 is CASSVDPTSTFAYEQYF. CDR3 bases: TGTGCCAGCAGCGTAGACCCGACCTCGACTTTCGCCTACGAGCAGTACTTC.